These 24 T cell receptor beta chains originate from one sample sequenced in a study of blood T cell repertoires in COVID-19. Some clones are missing from TCRdb's copy, which holds only in-frame ones; the method was immunoSEQ multiplex PCR. The repertoire includes roughly 400,000 clones, approximately 87% of them detected once, and roughly 9.4% sits in the top ten. The sequenced sample consisted of PBMCs or T cells enriched from blood (not recorded which). Receptors originate from a woman aged 50 to 60 who had recovered from COVID-19.

The chain recombines TRBV28 with TRBJ1-1, with TRBD1 matching over 9 bases. This CDR3 region has 16 residues. The germline CDR1 and CDR2 sequences are MDHEN and SYDVKM. V lost 2 bases to trimming and J lost 4 bases; unmatched junction nucleotides: 8. CDR3 in amino acids: CASSLVGGQGSTEAFF. The CDR3 bases are TGTGCCAGCAGTTTAGTTGGTGGACAGGGGAGCACTGAAGCTTTCTTT. Full variable domain (missing parts from reference TRBV28 and TRBJ1-1): DVKVTQSSRYLVKRTGEKVFLECVQDMDHENMFWYRQDPGLGLRLIYFSYDVKMKEKGDIPEGYSVSREKKERFSLILESASTNQTSMYLCASSLVGGQGSTEAFFGQGTRLTVV.

The chain links TRBV29-1 to TRBJ1-1, with D perhaps matching TRBD1 (5 bases). With 6 bases removed from V and 10 bases from J, the gap between germline ends came to 15 bases. The CDR3 consists of 11 residues. The germline gives CDR1 SQVTM, CDR2 ANQGSEA. CDR3 residues: CSVLNQGLAFF. Here the CDR3 DNA reads TGCAGCGTCTTAAACCAGGGATTAGCTTTCTTT.

This sequence joins TRBV7-8 and TRBJ2-3, with a tentative D call TRBD1 (7 bases). The germline gives CDR1 SGHVS, CDR2 FQNEAQ. The CDR3 runs to 16 residues. The V and J ends lost 1 base and 3 bases respectively, with 14 bases between them. The CDR3 loop is CASSLVDREVTDTQYF. For the CDR3, the DNA is TGTGCCAGCAGCTTAGTAGACAGGGAGGTAACAGATACGCAGTATTTT.

The rearrangement links TRBV9 to TRBJ2-7; maybe TRBD1 (7 bases). This CDR3 contains 14 residues. The V end was cut by 4 bases, the J end by 3 bases, with 14 bases between. Germline CDR1 and CDR2: SGDLS and YYNGEE. The CDR3 region is CASSPGGQLYEQYF. The CDR3 bases are TGTGCCAGCAGCCCAGGGGGGCAGCTCTACGAGCAGTACTTC.

This sequence joins TRBV28 and TRBJ2-7, with 8 positions matching TRBD2. V lost 3 bases, J lost 3 bases, and 25 bases stayed unmatched. This CDR3 comprises 21 residues. CDR1 and CDR2 (germline): MDHEN, SYDVKM. CDR3 sequence (DNA): TGTGCCAGCAGTTTGTTAACCGCCTCATTCCCCGGGGGGGAGCGAATCTACGAGCAGTACTTC. The encoded protein is CASSLLTASFPGGERIYEQYF.

The V gene is TRBV3-1 (or the pseudogene TRBV3-2), the J gene TRBJ1-5; no definite D call. Germline lookup yields CDR1 LGHDT and CDR2 YNNKEL (reference sequence). V lost 1 base to trimming and J lost 3 bases, with 7 bases between them. This CDR3 has 14 residues. The CDR3 sequence is CASSQGSVNQPQHF. The CDR3, as DNA: TGTGCCAGCAGCCAAGGGTCAGTCAATCAGCCCCAGCATTTT.

This chain connects TRBV7-4 to TRBJ1-4; D gene uncertain. CDR3 length: 15 residues. V dropped 4 bases and J dropped 3 bases, with 12 bases sitting between them. Germline V gene sequence: CDR1 SGHVT, CDR2 SQSDAQ. CDR3 sequence reads: CASSSAAASNEKLFF. The DNA of the CDR3 is TGTGCCAGCAGCTCCGCGGCCGCCTCTAATGAAAAACTGTTTTTT.

Remarks on this clone: Within the sample, other DNA sequences also encode this same CDR3. The genes are TRBV28 and TRBJ1-5; 7 nucleotides agree with TRBD1. Germline V gives CDR1 MDHEN, CDR2 SYDVKM. V shed 5 bases, J shed 2 bases, and the junction held 3 bases outside the gene matches. The CDR3 contains 14 residues. CDR3 protein: CASSPDRGNQPQHF. Written as DNA, the CDR3 is TGTGCCAGCAGTCCCGACAGGGGCAATCAGCCCCAGCATTTT.

The rearrangement uses TRBV27 and TRBJ1-6, with 9 bases identical to TRBD1. Germline-derived CDR1 and CDR2 are MNHEY and SMNVEV (reference sequence). The ends lost 6 bases at V and 6 bases at J; junction bases unmatched: 6. This CDR3 comprises 15 residues. The CDR3 is CASSTGQGINSPLHF. CDR3 nucleotides: TGTGCCAGCAGCACGGGACAGGGCATTAATTCACCCCTCCACTTT.

V and J are TRBV11-2 and TRBJ1-1, with TRBD1 as a possible D gene (5 bases). The CDR3 sequence is 13 residues long. V was cut by 6 bases and J by 4 bases, with 12 bases left in between. Germline loops: CDR1 SGHAT, CDR2 FQNNGV. The CDR3 DNA is TGTGCCAGCAGTTACAGCAGGGCCACTGAAGCTTTCTTT. Protein product: CASSYSRATEAFF.

The gene calls are TRBV6-5 and TRBJ1-5; D gene ambiguous. Germline CDR1 is MNHEY and CDR2 is SVGAGI. The V end was cut by 2 bases, the J end by 2 bases, with 4 bases between. This CDR3 contains 13 residues. CDR3 sequence: CASSYLRNQPQHF. CDR3 in DNA: TGTGCCAGCAGTTACCTACGCAATCAGCCCCAGCATTTT.

V is TRBV6-2 or TRBV6-3 and J is TRBJ2-1, with D possibly matching TRBD2 (6 bases). Germline V gene lookup returns CDR1 MNHEY and CDR2 SVGEGT. CDR3 length: 15 amino acids. V was pared by 4 bases and J by 8 bases, with 18 bases between. The CDR3: CASSSGTEWFDEQFF. CDR3 sequence (DNA): TGTGCCAGCAGTTCTGGGACTGAATGGTTCGATGAGCAGTTCTTC.

The chain combines TRBV2 with TRBJ1-5; 7 bases align to TRBD1. With V trimmed by 6 bases and J by 4 bases, 3 bases remained unmatched. The germline gives CDR1 SNHLY, CDR2 FYNNEI. CDR3 length: 13 residues. The CDR3 region is CASRTTGNQPQHF. The CDR3 region has the DNA TGTGCCAGCAGGACGACAGGGAATCAGCCCCAGCATTTT.

The chain combines TRBV2 with TRBJ2-2, with 8 bases fitting TRBD2. Per germline, CDR1 SNHLY and CDR2 FYNNEI. The CDR3 spans 15 residues. J gave up 1 base and V 6 bases, and 4 bases lay outside the gene matches. This CDR3 is CASRGLVGNTGELFF. CDR3 DNA: TGTGCCAGCAGGGGACTAGTAGGGAACACCGGGGAGCTGTTTTTT.

The gene calls are TRBV18 and TRBJ2-3; the D is unclear. Deletions cut 0 bases from V and 2 bases from J, with 3 bases between. The germline gives CDR1 KGHSH, CDR2 LQKENI. CDR3 length equals 13 residues. CDR3 nucleotides: TGTGCCAGCTCACCACCGGCCACAGATACGCAGTATTTT. Amino acids: CASSPPATDTQYF.

The gene calls are TRBV6-1 and TRBJ2-6, with no clear D. Trimming shortened V by 1 base and J by 1 base, and 5 bases separated the two germline ends. CDR3 length equals 15 residues. Germline lookup yields CDR1 MNHNS and CDR2 SASEGT. CDR3 in DNA: TGTGCCAGCAGTGAAGGACAATCTGGGGCCAACGTCCTGACTTTC. This sequence encodes CASSEGQSGANVLTF.

The chain couples TRBV5-1 to TRBJ2-3; 7 bases agree with TRBD2. This CDR3 comprises 16 residues. The V gene's germline CDR1 is SGHRS and CDR2 YFSETQ. V lost 1 base, J lost 0 bases, and 5 bases stayed unmatched. The CDR3 sequence: CASSLYRGLSTDTQYF. The CDR3 bases are TGCGCCAGCAGCTTGTATCGGGGACTAAGCACAGATACGCAGTATTTT.

The genes are TRBV28 and TRBJ1-5; 7 bases are a match to TRBD1. Germline CDR1 MDHEN, CDR2 SYDVKM. Trimming took 7 bases from V and 3 from J; bases not matched to a gene: 6. This CDR3 comprises 14 residues. Written as DNA, the CDR3 is TGTGCCAGCACCGTGGGGACAGTCAATCAGCCCCAGCATTTT. Translation gives CASTVGTVNQPQHF.

This clone was picked up a small number of times. This chain links TRBV6-5 with TRBJ1-5; D remains ambiguous. Germline CDR1 reads MNHEY; CDR2 reads SVGAGI. The V end lost 2 bases, the J end lost 0 bases, and 11 bases lay between the germline ends. This CDR3 is built from 16 residues. The CDR3 bases are TGTGCCAGCAGTTACCGACCGGGGTATAGCAATCAGCCCCAGCATTTT. Translated: CASSYRPGYSNQPQHF.

J is TRBJ1-2 and V is TRBV28; tentatively, D is TRBD1 (5 bases). This CDR3 is built from 14 residues. Germline V gene lookup returns CDR1 MDHEN and CDR2 SYDVKM. V lost 5 bases, J lost 4 bases, and 14 bases lay in between. The CDR3 region is CASSPPSGGYGYTF. The CDR3 DNA reads as TGTGCCAGCAGTCCCCCGTCGGGGGGCTATGGCTACACCTTC.

This clone was seen only once. The chain joins TRBV7-9 to TRBJ2-1, with D maybe TRBD2 (6 bases). From germline, CDR1 is SEHNR and CDR2 FQNEAQ (reference sequence). There are 12 residues in the CDR3. V shed 1 base and J shed 9 bases, with 7 bases lying between them. Here the CDR3 reads CASSLVGSEQFF. For the CDR3, the DNA is TGTGCCAGCAGCTTAGTCGGGAGTGAGCAGTTCTTC.

The CDR3 bases are TGTGCCAGCAGTTTCGGGCGGGAGGGCACCTTC. Its protein is CASSFGREGTF. The genes are TRBV28 and TRBJ1-2; no definite D call. Germline V gives CDR1 MDHEN, CDR2 SYDVKM. The CDR3 totals 11 residues. Trimming shortened V by 3 bases and J by 13 bases, and 12 bases separated the two germline ends.

V is TRBV28 and J is TRBJ1-4; D gene ambiguous. Germline V gives CDR1 MDHEN, CDR2 SYDVKM. The CDR3 extends over 14 amino acids. Trimming left V 7 bases short and J 8 bases short, with 17 bases between. The CDR3 DNA sequence: TGTGCCAGCATCTCGCACAGCGGGGAAGAAAAACTGTTTTTT. It specifies CASISHSGEEKLFF.

The chain has TRBV2 and TRBJ1-5; TRBD1 agrees at 9 bases. The CDR3 has 14 amino acids. With V trimmed by 6 bases and J by 7 bases, 7 bases remained unmatched. CDR1 is SNHLY and CDR2 is FYNNEI in the germline V gene. CDR3 nucleotide sequence: TGTGCCAGCAGCCGGGACAGGGATGTCCAGCCCCAGCATTTT. Translating it yields CASSRDRDVQPQHF. Full variable domain (remainder filled in from reference TRBV2 and TRBJ1-5): EPEVTQTPSHQVTQMGQEVILRCVPISNHLYFYWYRQILGQKVEFLVSFYNNEISEKSEIFDDQFSVERPDGSNFTLKIRSTKLEDSAMYFCASSRDRDVQPQHFGDGTRLSIL.